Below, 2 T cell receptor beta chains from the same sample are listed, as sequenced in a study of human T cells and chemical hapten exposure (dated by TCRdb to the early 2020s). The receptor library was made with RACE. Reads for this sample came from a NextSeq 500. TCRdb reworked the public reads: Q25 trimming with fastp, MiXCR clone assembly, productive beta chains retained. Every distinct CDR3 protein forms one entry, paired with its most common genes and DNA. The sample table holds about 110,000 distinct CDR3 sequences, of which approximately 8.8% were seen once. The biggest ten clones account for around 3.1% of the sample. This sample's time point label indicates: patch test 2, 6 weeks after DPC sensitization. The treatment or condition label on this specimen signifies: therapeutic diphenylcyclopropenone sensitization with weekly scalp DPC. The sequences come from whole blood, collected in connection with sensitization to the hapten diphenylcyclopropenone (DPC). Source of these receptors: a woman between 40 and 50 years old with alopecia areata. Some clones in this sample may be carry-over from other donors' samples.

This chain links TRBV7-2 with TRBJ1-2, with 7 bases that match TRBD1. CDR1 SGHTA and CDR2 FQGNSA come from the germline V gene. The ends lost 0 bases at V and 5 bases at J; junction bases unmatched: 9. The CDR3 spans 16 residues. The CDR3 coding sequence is TGTGCCAGCAGCTTAGCGTCAACCGGGACAGAGTATGGCTACACCTTC. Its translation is CASSLASTGTEYGYTF. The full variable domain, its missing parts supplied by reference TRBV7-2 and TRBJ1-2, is GAGVSQSPSNKVTEKGKDVELRCDPISGHTALYWYRQSLGQGLEFLIYFQGNSAPDKSGLPSDRFSAERTGGSVSTLTIQRTQQEDSAVYLCASSLASTGTEYGYTFGSGTRLTVV.

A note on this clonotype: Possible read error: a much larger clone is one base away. CDR3 in amino acids: CASSYTSSGGAREQFF. The CDR3 nucleotides are TGTGCCAGCAGTTACACATCTAGCGGGGGGGCCAGAGAGCAGTTCTTC. The rearrangement uses TRBV6-2 or TRBV6-3 and TRBJ2-1; TRBD2 aligns across 12 bases. With V trimmed by 2 bases and J by 10 bases, 9 bases remained unmatched. CDR3 size: 16 residues. Germline-derived CDR1 and CDR2 are MNHEY and SVGEGT.